This entry is about one T cell receptor (beta chain). Its cognate antigen is unknown. This record comes from a study of a mutant IDH1 vaccine in newly diagnosed glioma. Described time point: week 23, last vaccination. Every single dose of the vaccine, 300 ug of mutant IDH1 20-mer peptide, came with topical imiquimod. Some clones are missing from TCRdb's copy, which holds only in-frame ones; the method was immunoSEQ multiplex PCR. The table includes approximately 43,000 clones, around 81% detected once. This receptor was obtained from a woman aged 40 to 49 with glioma. Some clones in this sample may be carry-over from other donors' samples. The source material was PBMCs, sampled from a glioma patient whose treatment included an IDH1 peptide vaccine.

In DNA, the CDR3 is TGCGCCAGCAGCCGGGACAGGGGGGTGGCTTTCTTT. This encodes CASSRDRGVAFF. The chain combines TRBV5-1 with TRBJ1-1, with TRBD1 matching 11 bases. CDR3 length: 12 residues. The V segment lost 4 bases and the J segment 11 bases; nucleotides outside the gene matches: 4. In germline, CDR1 is SGHRS, CDR2 YFSETQ.